These 24 T cell receptor beta chains were sequenced from one sample in a study of Ad26.COV2.S vaccination and SARS-CoV-2 variants (dated by TCRdb to the early 2020s). Receptors were amplified or captured by the immunoSEQ multiplex PCR assay. TCRdb carries this immuneACCESS record with in-frame sequences only. Its versions omit some clonotypes, under half of them owing to an unresolved V gene in the studies checked, with the rest unexplained. Here the sample has around 350,000 clones; under 95% occur a single time. The ten largest clones add up to about 3.8% of the sample. The time point label corresponds to: individuals recovered from natural SARS-CoV-2 infection. Specimen: peripheral blood, collected after recovery from COVID-19. All receptors come from a human donor who had recovered from COVID-19.

V gene TRBV7-2 combines with J gene TRBJ1-4; 7 bases are a match to TRBD1. After removal of 5 bases from V and 3 bases from J, the junction contained 12 bases not matched to a gene. Per the germline V gene, CDR1 is SGHTA and CDR2 is FQGNSA. The CDR3 has 17 residues. CDR3 protein: CASSGGTAGWSNEKLFF. CDR3 coding DNA: TGTGCCAGCAGCGGTGGGACAGCTGGGTGGTCTAATGAAAAACTGTTTTTT. Supplemented by reference TRBV7-2 and TRBJ1-4, the full variable domain reads GAGVSQSPSNKVTEKGKDVELRCDPISGHTALYWYRQSLGQGLEFLIYFQGNSAPDKSGLPSDRFSAERTGGSVSTLTIQRTQQEDSAVYLCASSGGTAGWSNEKLFFGSGTQLSVL.

The rearrangement links TRBV27 to TRBJ1-1; 8 nucleotides align to TRBD1. The CDR3 contains 13 residues. Germline CDR1 is MNHEY and CDR2 is SMNVEV (reference sequence). The ends lost 9 bases at V and 7 bases at J; junction bases unmatched: 10. CDR3 DNA: TGTGCCAGTGGGGGACAGGTCGGGGGTGAAGCTTTCTTT. This sequence encodes CASGGQVGGEAFF.

This clone showed up just a few times. This chain joins TRBV4-1 and TRBJ1-1; the match to TRBD1 covers 8 bases. Germline lookup yields CDR1 MGHRA and CDR2 YSYEKL. J gave up 0 bases and V 6 bases, and 3 bases lay outside the gene matches. The CDR3 sequence is 14 residues long. The CDR3 sequence is CASRPGQVNTEAFF. The CDR3 DNA follows: TGCGCCAGCAGGCCGGGACAGGTGAACACTGAAGCTTTCTTT.

The chain has TRBV9 and TRBJ2-3, with TRBD1 matching over 8 bases. CDR1 is SGDLS and CDR2 is YYNGEE in the germline V gene. J was trimmed by 3 bases and V by 4 bases; bases with no gene match: 10. The CDR3 is made up of 16 amino acids. CDR3 residues: CASSPQGQVFTDTQYF. The CDR3 DNA sequence: TGTGCCAGCAGCCCTCAGGGACAGGTATTTACAGATACGCAGTATTTT.

The chain has TRBV14 and TRBJ2-7, with D perhaps given as TRBD1 or TRBD2 (6 bases each). The CDR3 spans 16 residues. The V end was cut by 0 bases, the J end by 4 bases, with 16 bases between. CDR1 is SGHDN, CDR2 FVKESK, per germline. CDR3 residues: CASSQEGRGRWYEQYF. As DNA, the CDR3 is TGTGCCAGCAGCCAAGAAGGCCGGGGGCGATGGTACGAGCAGTACTTC.

The chain carries TRBV19 and TRBJ2-5, with D maybe TRBD2 (5 bases). The germline V and J ends were trimmed by 5 bases and 5 bases, with 18 bases remaining between them. This CDR3 region has 15 residues. Germline loops: CDR1 LNHDA, CDR2 SQIVND (reference sequence). CDR3 region: CASSLAGLPRETQYF. For the CDR3, the DNA is TGTGCCAGTAGTCTCGCGGGCCTCCCGAGGGAGACCCAGTACTTC.

This clone has only one observation. The chain joins TRBV7-8 to TRBJ1-2; D remains unclear. This CDR3 spans 14 amino acids. From germline, CDR1 is SGHVS and CDR2 FQNEAQ. V was trimmed by 5 bases and J by 5 bases, leaving 15 bases between them. CDR3 in amino acids: CASSLLLKGYGYTF. CDR3 nucleotide sequence: TGTGCCAGCAGCCTCCTTCTTAAGGGTTATGGCTACACCTTC.

This chain uses TRBV20-1 with TRBJ2-7; unclear D gene. Germline V CDR1 and CDR2: DFQATT, SNEGSKA (reference sequence). This CDR3 has 11 residues. Trimming cost V 4 bases and J 0 bases, with 4 bases left between them. CDR3 region: CSATSSYEQYF. In DNA, the CDR3 is TGCAGTGCTACAAGCTCCTACGAGCAGTACTTC.

The rearrangement uses TRBV4-1 and TRBJ2-3; the D gene could be TRBD1 or TRBD2 (5 bases each). Per germline, CDR1 MGHRA and CDR2 YSYEKL. V was trimmed by 8 bases and J by 4 bases, leaving 16 bases between them. The length of the CDR3 is 14 residues. The CDR3 region is CASGGPYPPDTQYF. The CDR3, as DNA: TGCGCCAGCGGGGGACCGTACCCCCCAGATACGCAGTATTTT.

Points on this clone: In the same sample, other DNA sequences code for this CDR3. The J gene is TRBJ2-3, the V gene TRBV9; D uncertain. This CDR3 is built from 13 residues. The germline CDR1 and CDR2 sequences are SGDLS and YYNGEE. The V and J ends lost 0 bases and 2 bases respectively, with 4 bases between them. CDR3 nucleotide sequence: TGTGCCAGCAGCGTAGGCCCCACAGATACGCAGTATTTT. Translating it yields CASSVGPTDTQYF.

A single count supports this clone. CDR3 residues: CASSQEARASSYNEQFF. CDR3 nucleotides: TGTGCCAGCAGCCAAGAGGCGCGGGCGAGCTCCTACAATGAGCAGTTCTTC. The chain links TRBV3-1 (or the pseudogene TRBV3-2) to TRBJ2-1, with a weak D call TRBD2 (5 bases). V lost 0 bases and J 0 bases, leaving 12 bases between the germline ends. This CDR3 region has 17 residues. The germline gives CDR1 LGHDT, CDR2 YNNKEL (reference sequence).

The chain carries TRBV12-5 and TRBJ2-5, with 10 positions matching TRBD2. This CDR3 spans 20 amino acids. The germline gives CDR1 LGHNT, CDR2 FRNRAP. Unmatched junction bases numbered 16, after V lost 2 bases and J lost 1 base. The CDR3 region has the DNA TGTGCTAGTGGTTTGCCACCCCCTGGTCCATGGACTAGCGGCCAAGAGACCCAGTACTTC. Amino acid sequence: CASGLPPPGPWTSGQETQYF.

This sequence joins TRBV7-8 and TRBJ1-1; D is possibly TRBD1 (5 bases). Trimming left V 1 base short and J 6 bases short, with 18 bases between. Per germline, CDR1 SGHVS and CDR2 FQNEAQ. This CDR3 spans 16 amino acids. CDR3 nucleotides: TGTGCCAGCAGCTTAGGGGGCGGGGTCTTAGTCGCTGAAGCTTTCTTT. Translation gives CASSLGGGVLVAEAFF.

V usage is TRBV24-1 and J usage is TRBJ2-5; 14 bases are a match to TRBD2. With 0 bases clipped from V and 0 bases from J, the junction kept 5 bases outside the gene matches. This CDR3 is 19 amino acids long. Germline CDR1 is KGHDR and CDR2 is SFDVKD. The CDR3 region has the DNA TGTGCCACCAGTGATTTGTATCGACTAGCGGGGGGGTACCAAGAGACCCAGTACTTC. This translates into CATSDLYRLAGGYQETQYF.

V is TRBV3-1 (or the pseudogene TRBV3-2) and J is TRBJ1-2, with TRBD1 as a possible D gene (5 bases). Germline CDR1 reads LGHDT; CDR2 reads YNNKEL (reference sequence). The CDR3 runs 14 residues. The V gene lost 3 bases and the J gene lost 4 bases, with 12 bases spanning the gap. CDR3 nucleotide sequence: TGTGCCAGCAGCCAGAGAGGGACCTCCTATGGCTACACCTTC. Residues: CASSQRGTSYGYTF.

This chain connects TRBV13 to TRBJ2-7; perhaps D is TRBD1 or TRBD2 (5 bases each). CDR1 PRHDT and CDR2 FYEKMQ come from the germline V gene (reference sequence). Trimming removed 5 bases from V and 3 bases from J, with 11 bases in between. The CDR3 is 13 amino acids. For the CDR3, the DNA is TGTGCCAGCAGCAAGGGACGGCTCTACGAGCAGTACTTC. Its translation: CASSKGRLYEQYF.

This clone was detected once. The V gene is TRBV6-5, the J gene TRBJ1-1; D uncertain. CDR3 length: 15 residues. From germline, CDR1 is MNHEY and CDR2 SVGAGI. V lost 6 bases and J lost 1, with 15 bases in between. The CDR3 loop is CASRPNRAGNTEAFF. The CDR3 nucleotides read TGTGCCAGCAGGCCAAACCGGGCGGGGAACACTGAAGCTTTCTTT.

The CDR3 loop is CASSLRVDTEAFF. In DNA form, the CDR3 reads TGTGCCAGCAGCTTACGAGTGGACACTGAAGCTTTCTTT. V is TRBV7-9 and J is TRBJ1-1; no clear D gene. The CDR3 is 13 amino acids. The ends were cut back, 2 bases at V and 3 bases at J, with 7 bases in the middle. Germline V gives CDR1 SEHNR, CDR2 FQNEAQ (reference sequence).

The rearrangement uses TRBV7-2 and TRBJ1-2, with D tentatively TRBD1 (5 bases). V dropped 3 bases and J dropped 6 bases, with 17 bases sitting between them. The length of the CDR3 is 15 residues. CDR1 and CDR2 from the germline V gene are SGHTA and FQGNSA. Here the CDR3 reads CASSLRGRVGDGYTF. As DNA, the CDR3 is TGTGCCAGCAGCTTGCGAGGCAGGGTAGGGGATGGCTACACCTTC.

As concerns this clone: Germline is not matched at one junction end, which may reflect a read error. The chain combines TRBV7-9 with TRBJ2-7, with TRBD1 identical over 7 bases. CDR3 length: 14 amino acids. CDR1 and CDR2 (germline): SEHNR, FQNEAQ (reference sequence). The CDR3 DNA reads as TGTGCCAGCACCTTAGGGGGCCCGGCCTACGAGCAGTACTTC. It translates to CASTLGGPAYEQYF.

The chain has TRBV29-1 and TRBJ2-5; maybe TRBD1 (5 bases). This CDR3 contains 13 residues. CDR1 and CDR2 (germline): SQVTM, ANQGSEA. With 4 bases removed from V and 1 base from J, the gap between germline ends came to 10 bases. DNA for the CDR3: TGCAGCGTTGTCAGGGCCCCCCAAGAGACCCAGTACTTC. Protein: CSVVRAPQETQYF.

The chain recombines TRBV6-2 or TRBV6-3 with TRBJ2-3; D gene ambiguous. Germline V gene data show CDR1 as MNHEY and CDR2 as SVGEGT. Trimming shortened V by 2 bases and J by 4 bases, and 4 bases separated the two germline ends. This CDR3 is built from 12 residues. CDR3 DNA sequence: TGTGCCAGCAGTTACGTTCCAGATACGCAGTATTTT. Its translation is CASSYVPDTQYF.

The chain links TRBV2 to TRBJ1-1; 9 nucleotides align to TRBD1. The CDR3 runs 13 residues. J was trimmed by 4 bases and V by 6 bases; bases with no gene match: 3. Germline lookup yields CDR1 SNHLY and CDR2 FYNNEI. The CDR3 is CASRGDRATEAFF. In DNA, the CDR3 is TGTGCCAGCAGGGGGGACAGGGCCACTGAAGCTTTCTTT.

The chain couples TRBV2 to TRBJ2-5; 7 bases are a match to TRBD1. Germline lookup yields CDR1 SNHLY and CDR2 FYNNEI. V dropped 4 bases and J dropped 4; count of bases not matched to a gene: 6. CDR3 size: 14 residues. The CDR3 loop is CASSAGRGRETQYF. The CDR3 DNA reads as TGTGCCAGCAGTGCTGGCAGGGGGAGAGAGACCCAGTACTTC.